This T cell receptor beta chain derives from a study of cytomegalovirus exposure and HLA in healthy donors. Study-wide results and caveats: Association with HLA alleles at 0.05 false discovery rate was found for 16,951 TCR beta sequences in a later analysis.

As concerns this clone: Its antigen remains unknown.

The PCR used 60 Vbeta and 13 Jbeta primers. Assay: immunoSEQ multiplex PCR; the TCRdb copy retains only in-frame clones and omits some. The sample has 150,000 to 200,000 clones; over 80% are singletons. The material sequenced was PBMCs. The origin of this receptor is a man aged 45 to 65 in good health and CMV-seropositive.

DNA for the CDR3: TGTGCCAGTAGTAGACCCGACAGGGGTAACACTGAAGCTTTCTTT. It is translated as CASSRPDRGNTEAFF. The gene calls are TRBV19 and TRBJ1-1; 8 bases align to TRBD1. Trimming removed 4 bases from V and 2 bases from J; junction bases left unmatched: 6. Germline loops: CDR1 LNHDA, CDR2 SQIVND (reference sequence). This CDR3 is 15 amino acids long.